This T cell receptor (beta chain) was retrieved from a study of cytomegalovirus exposure and HLA in healthy donors. Study as a whole: A subsequent analysis reported that the 95 to 150 validation repertoires were produced on the same platform that had also been used for the roughly 710 first-cohort repertoires. Study-wide points: A list of approximately 160 TCR beta chains associated with cytomegalovirus was given. Clusters of TCRs from the first cohort tended to co-occur in the 100 to 150 validation repertoires (as a later analysis found).

The donors were part of the roughly 120-subject validation cohort, which stood apart from the 666-subject first cohort. The CDR3 spans 15 residues. The J segment lost 0 bases and the V segment lost 6 bases, leaving 3 bases of the junction unmatched. Germline assignment: CDR1 WNHNN and CDR2 SYGVQD (reference sequence). Assay used: immunoSEQ multiplex PCR; TCRdb lists only in-frame clones, some missing. This table holds approximately 260,000 clones, 75% to 90% found once. With respect to this clone: The antigen is unknown.

The sequence derives from a young woman in good health and CMV-seropositive. The chain employs TRBV10-1 and TRBJ2-1; TRBD2 matches at 9 bases. The sample comprised PBMCs. The CDR3 sequence: CASRELAGSYNEQFF. In DNA form, the CDR3 reads TGCGCCAGCAGGGAACTAGCGGGCTCCTACAATGAGCAGTTCTTC.